This note documents a single TCR beta chain sequence. What it recognizes is unknown. The sample belongs to a study of T cell clusters in autoimmune cytopenias. Whole-study findings and limits: No experiment has yet validated the function of the T cell clusters defined in silico.

TRB amplification used approximately 250 ng of peripheral blood genomic DNA. The CDR3 is made up of 16 amino acids. Per the germline V gene, CDR1 is MNHEY and CDR2 is SMNVEV (reference sequence). Multiplex touch-down PCR amplified TRB using TRB-A and TRB-B pools in one tube. From the multiplex PCR reads, TCRdb lists one entry per CDR3 protein and no DNA. Here the sample table reports nearly 15,000 distinct CDR3 sequences. These data are also associated with another study on T cell repertoires in aging, cancer and after chemotherapy. That study reports: Compared with age-matched healthy donors, untreated hematological or solid cancer patients showed higher blood TCR clonality. Healthy donors lost TCR diversity with age mainly through richness, cancer patients through richness and evenness.

Specimen: peripheral blood. The rearrangement uses TRBV27 and TRBJ2-7. This receptor was identified in a human donor in good health. The CDR3 is CASSSFGARGPLEQYF.